This T cell receptor (beta chain) appears in the sequencing data of a study of blood T cell repertoires in COVID-19. Original data processing: Reference gene primer amplification in the assay estimated nucleated cell counts. Profiled with immunoSEQ multiplex PCR; TCRdb holds only in-frame clones, not every one. That table is the source of V, J and clone size, and D and trimming were worked out from the DNA. The sample has more than 55,000 clones, under 85% seen once; the top ten hold over 6%. Trimming pared 6 bases from V and 1 base from J, leaving 13 bases between. The CDR3 contains 14 residues. The V gene's germline CDR1 is MNHEY and CDR2 SVGEGT. This clone is a singleton in its sample.

The source of this sequence is a woman between 45 and 65 years old with active or convalescent COVID-19. The gene calls are TRBV6-2 or TRBV6-3 and TRBJ2-7; D perhaps matches TRBD1 (5 bases). Source material: peripheral blood. CDR3 sequence (DNA): TGTGCCAGCAGCCTGACAGTGGGGTCCTACGAGCAGTACTTC. It specifies CASSLTVGSYEQYF.